Included here is one T cell receptor beta chain sequence, with context. The sample originates from a study of blood T cell repertoires in COVID-19. In the source study's methods: Researchers report that nucleated cell counts were estimated from reference gene primer amplification. This table comes from immunoSEQ multiplex PCR, and its TCRdb copy is limited to in-frame clones, with some not included. D and trimming come from the DNA, and the V and J calls and clone size come from that table. This sample yields around 180,000 clones, of which approximately 85% are seen a single time; approximately 6.9% belongs to the top ten. The TCR comes from an older man with COVID-19, enrolled during active disease. Source material: peripheral blood.

DNA for the CDR3: TGTGCCAGCAGTCATTTTGCGAATGAGCAGTTCTTC. This sequence encodes CASSHFANEQFF. The chain is built from TRBV11-2 and TRBJ2-1; no firm D call. The CDR3 is made up of 12 amino acids. Trimming removed 6 bases at V and 7 bases at J, with 10 bases between. Per the germline V gene, CDR1 is SGHAT and CDR2 is FQNNGV.